This entry describes one TCR beta chain. This record belongs to a study of blood T cell repertoires in COVID-19. On the study more broadly: The United States, Italy and Spain were the sources of the acute and convalescent COVID-19 samples. PBMCs, B-cell-depleted T cells, or T cells provided the cDNA or gDNA that made up the material.

There are 14 residues in the CDR3. Trimming cost V 7 bases and J 5 bases; bases outside gene matches: 7. Germline loops: CDR1 ENHRY, CDR2 SYGVKD. Per the original methods: Estimated nucleated cell counts came from reference gene primer amplification. Clones were sequenced by immunoSEQ multiplex PCR, and TCRdb holds only the in-frame ones, with some missing. V and J calls and clone size are given by that table; D and trimming were obtained from the DNA. This table holds about 69,000 clones, 75% to 85% found once. This TCR was recovered from a human donor in a cohort sampled during active COVID-19. The sequencing sample was made of peripheral blood. V and J are TRBV10-3 and TRBJ2-3, with 9 bases aligning to TRBD1. In DNA form, the CDR3 reads TGTGCCATCACCATAGGACAGGGGAAAGATACGCAGTATTTT. Its translation: CAITIGQGKDTQYF.